This T cell receptor beta chain emerged from a study of T cells expressing NK-cell markers. Study background: All TCR beta repertoires analysed originated from sorted CD3+CD56+NKG2C+, CD3+CD56+NKG2C- and CD3+CD56-NKG2C+ T cells.

This CDR3 is built from 16 residues. The germline V gene encodes CDR1 LGHNA and CDR2 YSLEER. Study-wide results and limits: Dominant NKG2C+ clonotypes in roughly 6 donors made up roughly 1.0-7.0% of CD8+ T cells.

UMIs accompanied the 5'RACE template switching by which TCR beta cDNA was made. One entry per CDR3 protein, without DNA, is what TCRdb gives after re-calling the 5' RACE reads. The repertoire shows about 260,000 distinct CDR3 sequences; the top ten hold 0.39%. Remarks on this clonotype: Its antigen is unidentified.

Sequencing was performed on blood T cells: a sorted CD56 or NKG2C T cell subset, CD4+ or CD8+ T cells, or bulk PBMC T cells (not recorded which). The V gene is TRBV4-3, the J gene TRBJ2-2; TCRdb picks TRBD1, but there is no DNA to check that call. This TCR derives from a man younger than 35 in good health. The CDR3 sequence is CASSQGQGRGTGELFF.